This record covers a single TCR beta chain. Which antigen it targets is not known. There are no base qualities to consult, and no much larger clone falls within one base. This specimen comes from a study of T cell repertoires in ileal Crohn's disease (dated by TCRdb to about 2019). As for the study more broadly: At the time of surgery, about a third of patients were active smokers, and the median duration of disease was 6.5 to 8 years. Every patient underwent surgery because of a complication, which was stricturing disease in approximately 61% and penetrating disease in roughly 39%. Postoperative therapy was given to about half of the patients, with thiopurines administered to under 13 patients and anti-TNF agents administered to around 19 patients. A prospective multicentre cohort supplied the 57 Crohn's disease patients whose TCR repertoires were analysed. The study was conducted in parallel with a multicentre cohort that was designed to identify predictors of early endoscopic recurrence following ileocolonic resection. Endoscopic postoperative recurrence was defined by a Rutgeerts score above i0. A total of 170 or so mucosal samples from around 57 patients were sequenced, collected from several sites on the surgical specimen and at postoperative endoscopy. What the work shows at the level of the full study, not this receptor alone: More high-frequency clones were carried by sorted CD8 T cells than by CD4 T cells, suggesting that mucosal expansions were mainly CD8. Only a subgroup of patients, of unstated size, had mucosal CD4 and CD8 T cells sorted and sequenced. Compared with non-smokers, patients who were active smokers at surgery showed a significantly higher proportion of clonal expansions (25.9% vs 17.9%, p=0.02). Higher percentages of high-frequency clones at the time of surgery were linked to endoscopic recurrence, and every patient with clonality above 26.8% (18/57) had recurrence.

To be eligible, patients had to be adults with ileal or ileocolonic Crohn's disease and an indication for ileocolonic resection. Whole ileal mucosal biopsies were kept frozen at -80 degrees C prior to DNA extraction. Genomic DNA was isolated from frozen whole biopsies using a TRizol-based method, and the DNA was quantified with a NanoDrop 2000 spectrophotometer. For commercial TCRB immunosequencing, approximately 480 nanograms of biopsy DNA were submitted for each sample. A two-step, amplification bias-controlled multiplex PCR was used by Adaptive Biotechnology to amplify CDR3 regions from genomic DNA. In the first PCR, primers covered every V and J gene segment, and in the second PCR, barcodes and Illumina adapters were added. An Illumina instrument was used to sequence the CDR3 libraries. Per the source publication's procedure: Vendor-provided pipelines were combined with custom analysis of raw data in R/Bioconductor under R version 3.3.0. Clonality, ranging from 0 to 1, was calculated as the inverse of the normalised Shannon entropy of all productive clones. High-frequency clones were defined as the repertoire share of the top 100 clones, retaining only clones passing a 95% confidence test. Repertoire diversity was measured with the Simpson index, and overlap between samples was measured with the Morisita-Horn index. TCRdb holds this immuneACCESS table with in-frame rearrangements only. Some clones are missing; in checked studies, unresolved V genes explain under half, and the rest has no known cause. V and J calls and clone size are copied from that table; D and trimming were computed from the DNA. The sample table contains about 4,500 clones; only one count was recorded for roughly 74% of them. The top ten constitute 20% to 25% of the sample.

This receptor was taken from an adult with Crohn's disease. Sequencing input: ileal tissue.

The CDR3 region reads CASSSLQGIVGGYTF. The base sequence is TGTGCCAGCAGCTCCCTACAGGGAATTGTGGGCGGCTACACCTTC. The V and J genes are TRBV11-2 and TRBJ1-2; the D region possibly corresponds to TRBD1 (6 bases align). Including the terminal cysteine and phenylalanine, the CDR3 comprises 15 residues. Only the CDR3 DNA stays, 45 bases, in frame from base 1. The trim is 4 bases for V and 8 bases for J, with a gap of 20 bases between the germline ends. CDR1 is given as SGHAT and CDR2 as FQNNGV, both from the germline V gene.